What follows is one TCR beta chain and its context. Its matching antigen is unknown. One entry per CDR3 protein results from TCRdb running MiXCR on the 5' RACE reads. The data contain 250,000 to 350,000 distinct CDR3 sequences, under 25% of them singletons. The data originate from a study of CD8 T cells in ankylosing spondylitis. V was trimmed by 1 base and J by 5 bases, leaving 11 bases between them. CDR1 is DFQATT, CDR2 SNEGSKA, per germline (reference sequence). The CDR3 length is 13 residues. General study points: Matched ankylosing spondylitis synovial fluid reportedly contained a significantly enriched population of disease-linked clones. Disease-linked clones had a CD8+ phenotype and relatively low frequency in peripheral blood.

The sample consisted of blood, either unsorted or a sorted T cell fraction (not recorded which). The TCR was taken from a female donor with ankylosing spondylitis or in good health (not recorded which). The chain combines TRBV20-1 with TRBJ1-1; D call uncertain. In DNA form, the CDR3 reads TGCAGTGCTAGAGTGAAGATTGGAACTGAAGCTTTCTTT. Encoded protein: CSARVKIGTEAFF.